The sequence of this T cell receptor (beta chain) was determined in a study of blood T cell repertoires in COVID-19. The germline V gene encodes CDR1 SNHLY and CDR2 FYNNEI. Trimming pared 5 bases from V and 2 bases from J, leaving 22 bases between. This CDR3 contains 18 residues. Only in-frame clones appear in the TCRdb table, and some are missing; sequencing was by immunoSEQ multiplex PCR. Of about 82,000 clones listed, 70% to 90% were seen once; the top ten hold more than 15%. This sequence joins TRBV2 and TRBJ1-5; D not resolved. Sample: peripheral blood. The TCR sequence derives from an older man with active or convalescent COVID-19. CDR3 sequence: CASSFKRDWGWRNQPQHF. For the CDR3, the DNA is TGTGCCAGCAGTTTCAAACGGGATTGGGGTTGGCGCAATCAGCCCCAGCATTTT.